These 8 T cell receptor beta chains were all obtained from the same sample, sequenced in a study of CXCR3-negative and CXCR3-positive naive CD8 T cells. cDNA libraries for TRB were generated by 5' RACE incorporating UMI labels. For each CDR3 protein, TCRdb gives one entry from its re-call of the 5' RACE reads, without DNA. In all, the sample yields roughly 130,000 distinct CDR3 sequences. General observations from the study: Naive cells that were CXCR3-positive had more hydrophobic TRB CDR3s (compared with CXCR3-negative naive cells).

These TCRs are of unknown antigen specificity. Input material: naive CXCR3+ CD8+ T cells from blood. The subset: CD45RO-CCR7+CD27+CD95- naive CD8+ T cells expressing CXCR3 (TNR3+). These receptors were obtained from a human donor in good health. Some clones in this sample may be carry-over from other donors' samples.

The rearrangement joins TRBV29-1 to TRBJ2-2. The germline V gene encodes CDR1 SQVTM and CDR2 ANQGSEA. CDR3 length: 11 residues. The CDR3 reads CSVPKGGELFF.

The chain recombines TRBV12-3 or TRBV12-4 with TRBJ2-5; TCRdb indicates TRBD1, and absent DNA this call remains unverified. The CDR3 extends over 15 amino acids. Here the CDR3 reads CASSTKTGGKETQYF.

V and J are TRBV29-1 and TRBJ1-2; TCRdb's assignment of TRBD1 cannot be checked, as there is no DNA. The CDR3 totals 17 residues. CDR1 and CDR2 (germline): SQVTM, ANQGSEA. CDR3 in amino acids: CSVEDPPPQGAIYGYTF.

This chain joins TRBV5-4 and TRBJ1-2; no DNA is available, so the TRBD1 call from TCRdb remains unchecked. Germline V lookup: CDR1 SGHNT, CDR2 YYREEE (reference sequence). The CDR3 is 12 residues long. The chain's CDR3 is CASLKAGSGYTF.

This chain joins TRBV20-1 and TRBJ2-7; as DNA is missing, the TRBD1 call by TCRdb cannot be tested. CDR1 and CDR2 from the germline V gene are DFQATT and SNEGSKA (reference sequence). This CDR3 contains 12 residues. The chain's CDR3 is CSAPGVSYEQYF.

This chain links TRBV19 with TRBJ2-1; with no DNA, the TCRdb D assignment of TRBD1 cannot be verified. Germline CDR1 and CDR2: LNHDA and SQIVND (reference sequence). CDR3 length: 15 amino acids. The CDR3 sequence: CASNKQAGLYNEQFF.

The gene calls are TRBV5-6 and TRBJ2-5. This CDR3 region has 13 residues. Looked up from germline, CDR1 is SGHDT and CDR2 is YYEEEE. The CDR3 loop is CASSHRVQETQYF.

The genes are TRBV5-1 and TRBJ2-3; TCRdb proposes TRBD1, but this gene call is untestable without DNA. This CDR3 spans 14 amino acids. Looked up from germline, CDR1 is SGHRS and CDR2 is YFSETQ. This chain's CDR3 is CASSLAGTTDTQYF.